The 10 T cell receptor beta chains listed next were all sequenced from one sample in a study of blood T cell repertoires in COVID-19. TCRdb keeps only in-frame clones here, not all; method: immunoSEQ multiplex PCR. The repertoire holds roughly 320,000 clones, with 90% as singletons. The material sequenced was peripheral blood. These receptors originate from a woman aged 50 to 60 with COVID-19, enrolled during active disease.

The genes are TRBV18 and TRBJ2-3; 7 bases agree with TRBD1. CDR3 size: 16 residues. Trimming took 5 bases from V and 2 from J; bases not matched to a gene: 10. Germline V gene lookup returns CDR1 KGHSH and CDR2 LQKENI. The CDR3 reads CASSSPYEGATDTQYF. The CDR3 coding sequence is TGTGCCAGCTCATCCCCGTATGAGGGGGCCACAGATACGCAGTATTTT.

The chain joins TRBV10-3 to TRBJ2-1; 13 nucleotides align to TRBD2. The length of the CDR3 is 13 residues. V lost 3 bases, J lost 10 bases, and 0 bases stayed unmatched. Germline V CDR1 and CDR2: ENHRY, SYGVKD. The CDR3 is CAISELAGGEQFF. CDR3 sequence (DNA): TGTGCCATCAGTGAACTAGCGGGAGGGGAGCAGTTCTTC.

Regarding this clone: Other DNA sequences in this sample translate to the same CDR3. The rearrangement uses TRBV18 and TRBJ1-1, with 7 bases fitting TRBD1. Germline V gene data show CDR1 as KGHSH and CDR2 as LQKENI. The CDR3 covers 13 residues. J gave up 4 bases and V 3 bases, and 2 bases lay outside the gene matches. In DNA, the CDR3 is TGTGCCAGCTCACCGGGACAGACCACTGAAGCTTTCTTT. This gives the protein CASSPGQTTEAFF.

The chain has TRBV14 and TRBJ2-1; D not certain. Germline V lookup: CDR1 SGHDN, CDR2 FVKESK. V was pared by 2 bases and J by 2 bases, with 13 bases between. The CDR3 contains 16 residues. CDR3 sequence (DNA): TGTGCCAGCAGCCAACAGGTGGCATTGACCTACAATGAGCAGTTCTTC. The encoded protein is CASSQQVALTYNEQFF. The full variable domain, completed using reference TRBV14 and TRBJ2-1, is EAGVTQFPSHSVIEKGQTVTLRCDPISGHDNLYWYRRVMGKEIKFLLHFVKESKQDESGMPNNRFLAERTGGTYSTLKVQPAELEDSGVYFCASSQQVALTYNEQFFGPGTRLTVL.

This rearrangement joins TRBV29-1 to TRBJ2-1; 11 positions match TRBD2. Germline V lookup: CDR1 SQVTM, CDR2 ANQGSEA. The CDR3 is 14 residues long. After removal of 7 bases from V and 2 bases from J, the junction contained 4 bases not matched to a gene. The CDR3 sequence: CSALLAGAYNEQFF. DNA for the CDR3: TGCAGCGCACTACTAGCGGGAGCCTACAATGAGCAGTTCTTC.

The V and J genes are TRBV3-1 (or the pseudogene TRBV3-2) and TRBJ1-1, with 8 bases lining up with TRBD1. Germline trimming cut 1 base from V and 6 bases from J; bases unmatched to any gene: 13. This CDR3 comprises 17 residues. Germline CDR1 is LGHDT and CDR2 is YNNKEL (reference sequence). This CDR3 is CASSQVRQGAIGAEAFF. The DNA of the CDR3 is TGTGCCAGCAGCCAAGTGCGGCAGGGGGCTATCGGAGCTGAAGCTTTCTTT.

This clone appeared a few times. V is TRBV6-4 and J is TRBJ1-6; weak D call: TRBD1 (6 bases). The length of the CDR3 is 14 residues. The germline V and J ends were trimmed by 4 bases and 3 bases, with 7 bases remaining between them. CDR1 is MRHNA and CDR2 is SNTAGT in the germline V gene. The CDR3 DNA follows: TGTGCCAGCAGTGCAGGGGACTATAATTCACCCCTCCACTTT. Encoded protein: CASSAGDYNSPLHF.

The V call is TRBV14, the J call TRBJ1-1; TRBD1 matches at 7 bases. The V and J ends lost 4 bases and 0 bases, in that order; junction bases with no gene match: 14. Germline V gene data show CDR1 as SGHDN and CDR2 as FVKESK. The CDR3 totals 18 residues. CDR3 sequence: CASSRGLPGQLMNTEAFF. CDR3 sequence (DNA): TGTGCCAGCAGCCGGGGATTACCGGGACAGCTTATGAACACTGAAGCTTTCTTT.

By frequency in the sample, this clone is medium-sized (0.01 to 0.1%). This rearrangement joins TRBV3-1 (or the pseudogene TRBV3-2) to TRBJ1-6; possible D gene TRBD1, 6 bases. Trimming left V 0 bases short and J 6 bases short, with 9 bases between. This CDR3 is built from 15 residues. Germline CDR1 is LGHDT and CDR2 is YNNKEL (reference sequence). This CDR3 is CASSQDQGTNSPLHF. The DNA for the CDR3 is TGTGCCAGCAGCCAAGACCAGGGGACTAATTCACCCCTCCACTTT.

This clone appeared a single time. The chain is built from TRBV5-1 and TRBJ2-3, with 12 bases identical to TRBD2. There are 16 residues in the CDR3. The V gene's germline CDR1 is SGHRS and CDR2 YFSETQ. J gave up 1 base and V 4 bases, and 4 bases lay outside the gene matches. The CDR3 DNA is TGCGCCAGCAGCCTAGCGGGAGGGCCGGGCACAGATACGCAGTATTTT. Translated: CASSLAGGPGTDTQYF.